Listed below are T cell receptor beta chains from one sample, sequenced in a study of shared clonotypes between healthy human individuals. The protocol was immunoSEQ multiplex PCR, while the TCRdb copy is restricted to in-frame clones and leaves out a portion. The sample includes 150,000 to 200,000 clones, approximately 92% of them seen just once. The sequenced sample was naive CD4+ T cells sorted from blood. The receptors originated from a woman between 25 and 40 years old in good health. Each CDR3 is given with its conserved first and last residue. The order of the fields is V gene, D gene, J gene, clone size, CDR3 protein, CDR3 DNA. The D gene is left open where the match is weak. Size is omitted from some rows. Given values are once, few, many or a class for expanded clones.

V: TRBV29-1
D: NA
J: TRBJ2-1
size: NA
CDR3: CSFKGDSYYNEQFF
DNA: TGCAGCTTTAAAGGGGACTCTTACTACAATGAGCAGTTCTTC

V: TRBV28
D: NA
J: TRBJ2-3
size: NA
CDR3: CASSLRQSTDTQYF
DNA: TGTGCCAGCAGTTTAAGACAGTCCACAGATACGCAGTATTTT

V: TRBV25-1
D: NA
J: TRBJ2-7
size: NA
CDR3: CASGPTHRGQYF
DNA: TGTGCCAGCGGCCCGACTCACCGCGGGCAGTACTTC

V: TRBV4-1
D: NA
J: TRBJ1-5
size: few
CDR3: CASSQDEGINQPQHF
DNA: TGCGCCAGCAGCCAAGATGAAGGGATCAATCAGCCCCAGCATTTT

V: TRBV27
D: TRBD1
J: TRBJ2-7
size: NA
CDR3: CASRPGQGYEQYF
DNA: TGTGCCAGCAGACCGGGACAGGGGTACGAGCAGTACTTC

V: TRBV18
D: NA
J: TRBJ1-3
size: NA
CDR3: CASSPRGEDAGNTIYF
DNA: TGTGCCAGCTCACCGAGAGGGGAAGACGCTGGAAACACCATATATTTT

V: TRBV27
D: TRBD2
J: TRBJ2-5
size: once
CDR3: CASRQTRGGETQYF
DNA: TGTGCCAGCAGACAAACCCGGGGGGGGGAGACCCAGTACTTC

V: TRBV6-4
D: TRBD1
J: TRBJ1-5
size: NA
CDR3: CASSDLGNRGCNQPQHF
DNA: TGTGCCAGCAGTGACCTGGGGAACAGGGGATGCAATCAGCCCCAGCATTTT

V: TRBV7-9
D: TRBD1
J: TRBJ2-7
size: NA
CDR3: CASSPMLKTGQGAYEQYF
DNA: TGTGCCAGCAGCCCCATGTTGAAGACGGGACAGGGGGCCTACGAGCAGTACTTC

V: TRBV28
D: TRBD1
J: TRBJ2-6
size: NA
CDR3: CASSLGDSSGANVLTF
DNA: TGTGCCAGCAGTTTAGGGGACAGCTCTGGGGCCAACGTCCTGACTTTC

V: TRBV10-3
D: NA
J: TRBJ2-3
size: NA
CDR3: CAISDRVTSTDTQYF
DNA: TGTGCCATCAGTGATCGGGTCACTAGCACAGATACGCAGTATTTT

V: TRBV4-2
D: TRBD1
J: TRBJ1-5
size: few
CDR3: CASSQEAGTGGFQPQHF
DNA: TGTGCCAGCAGCCAAGAGGCAGGGACAGGGGGCTTTCAGCCCCAGCATTTT

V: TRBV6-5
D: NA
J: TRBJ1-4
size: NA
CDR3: CANLQGKYEKLFF
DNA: TGTGCCAATCTACAGGGTAAGTATGAAAAACTGTTTTTT

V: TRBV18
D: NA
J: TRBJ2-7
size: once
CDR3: CASSEQDSYEQYF
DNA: TGTGCCAGCTCAGAACAGGACTCCTACGAGCAGTACTTC

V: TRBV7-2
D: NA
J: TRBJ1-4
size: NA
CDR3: CASSLALGGYEKLFF
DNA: TGTGCCAGCAGCTTAGCGCTAGGGGGATATGAAAAACTGTTTTTT

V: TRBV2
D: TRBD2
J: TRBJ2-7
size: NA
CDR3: CASSEGLAGRYEQYF
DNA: TGTGCCAGCAGTGAAGGACTAGCGGGAAGGTACGAGCAGTACTTC

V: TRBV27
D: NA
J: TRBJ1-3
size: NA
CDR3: CASSPLGHKLSSPSGNTIYF
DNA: TGTGCCAGCAGTCCCTTGGGACACAAGCTCTCATCCCCCTCTGGAAACACCATATATTTT

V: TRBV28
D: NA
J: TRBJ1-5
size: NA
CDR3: CASSLQHRNYQPQHF
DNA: TGTGCCAGCAGTTTACAACACCGTAATTATCAGCCCCAGCATTTT

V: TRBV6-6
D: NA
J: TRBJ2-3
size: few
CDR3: CASSSNTDTQYF
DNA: TGTGCCAGCAGTTCGAACACAGATACGCAGTATTTT

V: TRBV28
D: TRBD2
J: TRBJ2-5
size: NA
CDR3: CASTPGGLAGGSPKYF
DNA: TGTGCCAGCACACCCGGAGGGCTAGCGGGAGGATCCCCCAAGTACTTC

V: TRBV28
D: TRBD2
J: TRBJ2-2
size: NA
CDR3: CASSSTLAGNTGELFF
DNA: TGTGCCAGCAGTTCAACACTAGCGGGGAACACCGGGGAGCTGTTTTTT

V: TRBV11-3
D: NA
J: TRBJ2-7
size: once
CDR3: CASSLEAAPGGIEQYF
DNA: TGTGCCAGCAGCTTAGAGGCCGCCCCCGGGGGTATCGAGCAGTACTTC

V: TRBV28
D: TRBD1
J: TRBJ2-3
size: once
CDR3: CASKTGENTDTQYF
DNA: TGTGCCAGCAAGACAGGGGAAAACACAGATACGCAGTATTTT

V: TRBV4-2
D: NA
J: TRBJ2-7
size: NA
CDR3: CASSRGQSYEQYF
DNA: TGTGCCAGCAGCCGAGGACAGTCCTACGAGCAGTACTTC

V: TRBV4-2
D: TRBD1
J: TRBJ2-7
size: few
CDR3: CASSPNRGYEQYF
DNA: TGTGCCAGCAGCCCTAACAGGGGCTACGAGCAGTACTTC

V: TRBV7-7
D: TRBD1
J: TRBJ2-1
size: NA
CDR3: CASSPGTGGYNEQFF
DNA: TGTGCCAGCAGCCCCGGGACAGGGGGCTACAATGAGCAGTTCTTC

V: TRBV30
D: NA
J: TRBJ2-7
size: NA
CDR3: CAWSVQGGTYEQYF
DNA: TGTGCCTGGAGTGTGCAAGGCGGTACCTACGAGCAGTACTTC

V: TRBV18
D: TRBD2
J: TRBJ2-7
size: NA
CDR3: CASSPSFTSGLSYEQYF
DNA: TGTGCCAGCTCACCCTCTTTTACTAGCGGGCTTTCCTACGAGCAGTACTTC

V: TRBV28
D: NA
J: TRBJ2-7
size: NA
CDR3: CASSLDGPYEQYF
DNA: TGTGCCAGCAGTTTGGACGGACCCTACGAGCAGTACTTC

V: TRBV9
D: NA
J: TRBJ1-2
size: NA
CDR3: CASSQQTELNYGYTF
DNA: TGTGCCAGCAGCCAACAGACAGAACTTAACTATGGCTACACCTTC

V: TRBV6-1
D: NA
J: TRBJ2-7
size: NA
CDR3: CASRWGGSSSYEQYF
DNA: TGTGCCAGCAGGTGGGGGGGCTCTAGCTCCTACGAGCAGTACTTC